The entry below describes one T cell receptor beta chain. The sample belongs to a study of blood T cell repertoires in COVID-19. Study-wide context: Italy, Spain and the United States were the sources of the convalescent and acute COVID-19 samples. The cDNA or gDNA used as material had been derived from T cells, B-cell-depleted T cells, or PBMCs.

This table comes from immunoSEQ multiplex PCR, and its TCRdb copy is limited to in-frame clones, with some not included. The sample gives 250,000 or so clones, 70% to 85% of which show up once; about 3.5% is in the top ten. Sample: peripheral blood. This TCR was sampled from a woman of 80 years or more with acute or convalescent COVID-19.

The CDR3 nucleotides are TGCGCCAGCAGCCAAGATCCAGGGGGGCCCGGCTACACCTTC. This gives the protein CASSQDPGGPGYTF. The rearrangement uses TRBV4-1 and TRBJ1-2; 7 nucleotides match TRBD1. The CDR3 contains 14 residues. Germline CDR1 MGHRA, CDR2 YSYEKL. After removal of 0 bases from V and 8 bases from J, the junction contained 6 bases not matched to a gene.